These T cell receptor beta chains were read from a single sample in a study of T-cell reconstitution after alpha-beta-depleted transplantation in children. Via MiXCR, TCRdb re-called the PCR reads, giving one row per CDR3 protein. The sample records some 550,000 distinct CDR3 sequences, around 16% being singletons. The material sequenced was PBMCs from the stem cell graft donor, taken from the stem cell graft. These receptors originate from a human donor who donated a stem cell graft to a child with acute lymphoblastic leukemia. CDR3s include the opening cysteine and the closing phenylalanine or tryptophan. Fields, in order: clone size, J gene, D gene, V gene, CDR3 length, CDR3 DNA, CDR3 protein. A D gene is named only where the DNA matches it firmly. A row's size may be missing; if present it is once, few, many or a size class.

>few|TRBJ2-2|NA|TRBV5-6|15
TGTGCCAGCAGCCGGACCGGGTTGAACACCGGGGAGCTGTTTTTT
CASSRTGLNTGELFF
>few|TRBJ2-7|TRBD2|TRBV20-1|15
TGCAGTGCTAGGCCAAGCGGGAGGGCCGGTTACGAGCAGTACTTC
CSARPSGRAGYEQYF
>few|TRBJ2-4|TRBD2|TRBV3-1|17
TGTGCCAGCAGCCAAAGATGGCTAGCGGGGCGGCAAAACATTCAGTACTTC
CASSQRWLAGRQNIQYF
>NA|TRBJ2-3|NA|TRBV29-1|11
TGCAGCGTAGGACCGTCGGATACGCAGTATTTT
CSVGPSDTQYF
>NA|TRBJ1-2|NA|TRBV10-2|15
TGCGCCAGCAGTGAGTCCGGACGGCTAAGCTATGGCTACACCTTC
CASSESGRLSYGYTF
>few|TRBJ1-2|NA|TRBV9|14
TGTGCCAGCACCTCAAAGTGGGGAATCTATGGCTACACCTTC
CASTSKWGIYGYTF
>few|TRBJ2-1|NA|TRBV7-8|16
TGTGCCAGCAGCTTAGGCTGGCAGCTCGGATACAATGAGCAGTTCTTC
CASSLGWQLGYNEQFF
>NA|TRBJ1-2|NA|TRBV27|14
TGTGCCAGCAGTTCATACGACAGGATGCATGGCTACACCTTC
CASSSYDRMHGYTF
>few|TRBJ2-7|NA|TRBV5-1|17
TGCGCCAGCAGCTTGGCCGGGGCAGGGGCGAGCTCCTACGAGCAGTACTTC
CASSLAGAGASSYEQYF
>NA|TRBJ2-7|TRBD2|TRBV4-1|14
TGCGCCAGCAGCCACCCGCGGGAGGGATTTGGGCAGTACTTC
CASSHPREGFGQYF
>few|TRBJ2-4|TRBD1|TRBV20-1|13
TGCAGTGCCACAGGGGATGCCAAAAACATTCAGTACTTC
CSATGDAKNIQYF
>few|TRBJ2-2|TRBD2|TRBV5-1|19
TGCGCCAGCAGCTTCCTCGGGACTAGCGGGAAAACTAACACCGGGGAGCTGTTTTTT
CASSFLGTSGKTNTGELFF
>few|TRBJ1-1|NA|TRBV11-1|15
TGTGCCAGCAGCTTAGCTGCAGGGGTGGACACTGAAGCTTTCTTT
CASSLAAGVDTEAFF
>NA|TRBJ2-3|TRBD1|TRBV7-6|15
TGTGCCAGCAGCTACAGGGGCTATAGCACAGATACGCAGTATTTT
CASSYRGYSTDTQYF
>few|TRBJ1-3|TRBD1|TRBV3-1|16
TGTGCCAGCAGCCAACTGCAGGGGGCAATTGGAAACACCATATATTTT
CASSQLQGAIGNTIYF
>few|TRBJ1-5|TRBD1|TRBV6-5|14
TGTGCCAGCAGTTACCCGGACAGGGAGCAGCCCCAGCATTTT
CASSYPDREQPQHF
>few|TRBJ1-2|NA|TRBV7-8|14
TGTGCCAGCAGCTTAACTTCGGGGAACTATGGCTACACCTTC
CASSLTSGNYGYTF
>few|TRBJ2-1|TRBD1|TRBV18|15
TGTGCCAGCTCACCTAGACAGGGGCCGCTCCAGGGGCAGTTCTTC
CASSPRQGPLQGQFF
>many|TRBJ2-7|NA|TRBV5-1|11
TGCGCCAGCAGGGATGGTTACGAGCAGTACTTC
CASRDGYEQYF
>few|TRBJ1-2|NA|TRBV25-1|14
TGTGCCAGCAGTGGGGGTGGAGGCTTCTATGGCTACACCTTC
CASSGGGGFYGYTF
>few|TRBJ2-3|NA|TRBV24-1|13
TGTGCCACCAGTGATTACGCGGCAGATACGCAGTATTTT
CATSDYAADTQYF
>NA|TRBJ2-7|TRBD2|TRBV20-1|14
TGCAGTGCTGCGCCCGGCGGGAGTAGCTACGAGCAGTACTTC
CSAAPGGSSYEQYF
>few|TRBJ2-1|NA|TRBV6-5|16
TGTGCCAGCAGTTACGAGGGGGGGGGCTCCTACAATGAGCAGTTCTTC
CASSYEGGGSYNEQFF
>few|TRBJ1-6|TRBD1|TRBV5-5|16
TGTGCCAGCAGGGCCGGGACAGGGTTAGGGGTTTCACCCCTCCACTTT
CASRAGTGLGVSPLHF
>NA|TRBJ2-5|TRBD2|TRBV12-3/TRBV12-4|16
TGTGCCAGCAGTTTATATGGAGGGAGGGCCCTAGAGACCCAGTACTTC
CASSLYGGRALETQYF
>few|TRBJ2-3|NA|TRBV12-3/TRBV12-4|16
TGTGCCAGCAGTTTACCGTCTCTCCCCGGTACAGATACGCAGTATTTT
CASSLPSLPGTDTQYF
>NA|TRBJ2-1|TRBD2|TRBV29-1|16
TGCAGCGTTGAAGATAGAGGACTAGCGGGATACAATGAGCAGTTCTTC
CSVEDRGLAGYNEQFF
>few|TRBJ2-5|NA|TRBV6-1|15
TGTGCCAGCAGTGAAGCGGGCAGAAGCGGATATCCCCAGTACTTC
CASSEAGRSGYPQYF
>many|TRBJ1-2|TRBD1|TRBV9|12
TGTGCCAGCAGCGTACACAGGGGTGGCTACACCTTC
CASSVHRGGYTF
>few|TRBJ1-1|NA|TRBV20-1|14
TGCAGTGCTAATGCGGAGGGAAGGGAGACTGAAGCTTTCTTT
CSANAEGRETEAFF
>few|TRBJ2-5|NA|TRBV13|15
TGTGCCAGCAGCTTAGGGGAGTCTCTAAGGGAGACCCAGTACTTC
CASSLGESLRETQYF
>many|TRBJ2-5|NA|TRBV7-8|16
TGTGCCAGTCATAAAGTCCCAGGGTACCTCCAAGAGACCCAGTACTTC
CASHKVPGYLQETQYF
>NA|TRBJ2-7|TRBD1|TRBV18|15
TGTGCCAGCTCATTTCACAGGGGGCGCGCCTACGAGCAGTACTTC
CASSFHRGRAYEQYF
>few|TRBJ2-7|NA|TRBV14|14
TGTGCCAGCAGCCAAGGAGGGATATGGTACGAGCAGTACTTC
CASSQGGIWYEQYF
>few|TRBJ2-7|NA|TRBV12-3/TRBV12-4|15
TGTGCCAGCAGTTTTTCAGGACTCGGCCCAGACGAGCAGTACTTC
CASSFSGLGPDEQYF
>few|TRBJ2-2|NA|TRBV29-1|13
TGCAGCGTTGATGGGCTAGCGCCCGGGGAGCTGTTTTTT
CSVDGLAPGELFF
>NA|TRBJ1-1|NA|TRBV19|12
TGTGCCAGTAGTCCCCGATACACTGAAGCTTTCTTT
CASSPRYTEAFF
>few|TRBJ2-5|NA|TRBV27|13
TGTGCCAGCAGTTTTGCCCTAAGAGAGACCCAGTACTTC
CASSFALRETQYF
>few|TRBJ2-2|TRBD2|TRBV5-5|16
TGTGCCAGCAGCCCCTCGGGACTAGCGGGCACCGGGGAGCTGTTTTTT
CASSPSGLAGTGELFF
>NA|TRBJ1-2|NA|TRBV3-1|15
TGTGCCAGCAGCCAAGATCCGTTTTGGCCGATGAGCTACACCTTC
CASSQDPFWPMSYTF
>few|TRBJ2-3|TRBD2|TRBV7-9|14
TGTGCCAGCAGCTTAAGCGGGACCGCAGATACGCAGTATTTT
CASSLSGTADTQYF